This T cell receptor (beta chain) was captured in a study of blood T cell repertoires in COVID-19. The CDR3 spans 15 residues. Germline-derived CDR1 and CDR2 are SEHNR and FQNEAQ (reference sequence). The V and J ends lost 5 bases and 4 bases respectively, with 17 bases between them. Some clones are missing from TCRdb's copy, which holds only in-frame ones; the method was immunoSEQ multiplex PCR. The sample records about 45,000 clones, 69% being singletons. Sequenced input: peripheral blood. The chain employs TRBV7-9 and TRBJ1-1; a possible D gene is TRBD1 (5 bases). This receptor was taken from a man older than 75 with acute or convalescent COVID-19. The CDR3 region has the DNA TGTGCCAGCAGCATTAATCCCCTCGGGGGCACTGAAGCTTTCTTT. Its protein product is CASSINPLGGTEAFF.